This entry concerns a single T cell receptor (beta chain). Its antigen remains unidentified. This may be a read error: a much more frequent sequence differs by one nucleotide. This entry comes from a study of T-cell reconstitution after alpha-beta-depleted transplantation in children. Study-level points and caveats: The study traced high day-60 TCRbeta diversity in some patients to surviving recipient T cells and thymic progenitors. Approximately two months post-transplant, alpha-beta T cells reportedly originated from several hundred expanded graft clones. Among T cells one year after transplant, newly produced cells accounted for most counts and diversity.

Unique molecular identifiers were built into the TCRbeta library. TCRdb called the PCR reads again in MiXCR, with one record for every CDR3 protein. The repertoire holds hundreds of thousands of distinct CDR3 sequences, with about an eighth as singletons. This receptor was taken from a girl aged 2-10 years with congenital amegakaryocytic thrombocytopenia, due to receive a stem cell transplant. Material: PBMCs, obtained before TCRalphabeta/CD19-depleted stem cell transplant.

This chain's CDR3 is CASSEGGSFGEQFF. CDR3 nucleotides: TGTGCCAGCAGCGAAGGCGGGAGTTTCGGTGAGCAGTTCTTC. This sequence joins TRBV9 and TRBJ2-1, with 7 positions matching TRBD2. The CDR3 runs to 14 residues. Germline assignment: CDR1 SGDLS and CDR2 YYNGEE. V was pared by 3 bases and J by 9 bases, with 9 bases of the junction left unmatched. Supplemented by reference TRBV9 and TRBJ2-1, the full variable domain reads DSGVTQTPKHLITATGQRVTLRCSPRSGDLSVYWYQQSLDQGLQFLIQYYNGEERAKGNILERFSAQQFPDLHSELNLSSLELGDSALYFCASSEGGSFGEQFFGPGTRLTVL.